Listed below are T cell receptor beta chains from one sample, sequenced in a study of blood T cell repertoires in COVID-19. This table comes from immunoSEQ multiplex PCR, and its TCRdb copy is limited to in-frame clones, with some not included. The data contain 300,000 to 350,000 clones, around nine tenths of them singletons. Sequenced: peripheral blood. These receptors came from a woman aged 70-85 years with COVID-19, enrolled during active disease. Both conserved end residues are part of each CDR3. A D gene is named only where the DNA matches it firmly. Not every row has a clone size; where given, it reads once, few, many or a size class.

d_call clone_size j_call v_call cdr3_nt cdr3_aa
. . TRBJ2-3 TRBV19 TGTGCCAGTAGTTCAGGCGGTTCGGGGTTAGATACGCAGTATTTT CASSSGGSGLDTQYF
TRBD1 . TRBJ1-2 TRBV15 TGTGCCACCAGCAGAGATGGCGACAGGGGCTATGGCTACACCTTC CATSRDGDRGYGYTF
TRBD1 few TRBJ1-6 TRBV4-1 TGCGCCAGCAGCCAAGTGACAGGGGGCAAGCCTTCCCTCCACTTT CASSQVTGGKPSLHF
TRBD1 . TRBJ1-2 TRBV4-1 TGCGCCAGCAGCCGCCCGACAGGGACGAACTATGGCTACACCTTC CASSRPTGTNYGYTF
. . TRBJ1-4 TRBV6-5 TGTGCCAGCAGTTACTTGGGGGCCGGAGCTAATGAAAAACTGTTTTTT CASSYLGAGANEKLFF
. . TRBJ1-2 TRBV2 TGTGCCAGCAGTGAATTGGTCAAACGAGACTATGGCTACACCTTC CASSELVKRDYGYTF
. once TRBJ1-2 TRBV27 TGTGCCAGCAGTTTGGCCCTGGGGGGGGGTGGCTACACCTTC CASSLALGGGGYTF
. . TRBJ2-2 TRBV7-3 TGTGCCAGCAGCCCTATTGCTGGGGAGCTGTTTTTT CASSPIAGELFF
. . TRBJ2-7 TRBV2 TGTGCCAGCCGGGTCGAGGGAACCACCTACGAGCAGTACTTC CASRVEGTTYEQYF
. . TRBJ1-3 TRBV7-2 TGTGCCAGCAGCCTCAGGGCGGGAAACACCATATATTTT CASSLRAGNTIYF
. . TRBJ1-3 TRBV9 TGTGCCAGCAGCGTAGAGGTAGACTTCTCTGGAAACACCATATATTTT CASSVEVDFSGNTIYF
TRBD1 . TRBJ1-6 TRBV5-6 TGTGCCAGCAGCTTGGCCGGGACAGGGGCCAAGAATTCACCCCTCCACTTT CASSLAGTGAKNSPLHF
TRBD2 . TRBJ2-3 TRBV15 TGTGCCACCAGCGGGGGAGCGGGAAGGTATACGCAGTATTTT CATSGGAGRYTQYF
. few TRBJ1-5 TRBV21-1 TGTGCCAGCAGCGCTCGAGCGCGCAATCAGCCCCAGCATTTT CASSARARNQPQHF
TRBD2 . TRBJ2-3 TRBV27 TGTGCCAGCAGTCCCCTTAGCGGGGGGGCGACAGATACGCAGTATTTT CASSPLSGGATDTQYF
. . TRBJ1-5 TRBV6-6 TGTGCCAGCAGTCAGAACCCCGGGATTGGACAGCCCCAGCATTTT CASSQNPGIGQPQHF
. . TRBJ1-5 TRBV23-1 TGCGCCAGCAGTCAACATAAGGAGCGGCCAGCCCGAGAAAAAAGAAATCAGCCCCAGCATTTT CASSQHKERPAREKRNQPQHF